Shown below are 16 T cell receptor beta chains from a single sample sequenced in a study of T cells in Graves' hyperthyroidism and ophthalmopathy. What was amplified from RNA transcripts were TCR beta CDR3 regions. The HTBI primer set served for first-round RT-PCR of the TCR CDR3. One entry per CDR3 protein, called by TCRdb with MiXCR from the multiplex PCR reads. Here the sample spans roughly 710,000 distinct CDR3 sequences, approximately 40% being singletons. Sequencing was performed on blood. These receptors were collected from a woman in her forties with Graves' hyperthyroidism.

This clonotype has only a few counts. J is TRBJ1-4 and V is TRBV7-9; no reliable D call. The V end lost 5 bases, the J end lost 2 bases, and 15 bases lay between the germline ends. The CDR3 consists of 16 residues. CDR1 and CDR2 (germline): SEHNR, FQNEAQ (reference sequence). The CDR3 is CASSPPSLSTNEKLFF. CDR3 nucleotide sequence: TGTGCCAGCAGCCCTCCGTCCCTTTCGACTAATGAAAAACTGTTTTTT.

This rearrangement joins TRBV2 to TRBJ2-7, with 9 bases aligning to TRBD2. There are 16 residues in the CDR3. The V segment lost 7 bases and the J segment 3 bases; nucleotides outside the gene matches: 13. The germline V gene has CDR1 SNHLY and CDR2 FYNNEI. The CDR3 coding sequence is TGTGCCAGCAAGGGTAGCGGGGGAGCGACGCTCTACGAGCAGTACTTC. The encoded protein is CASKGSGGATLYEQYF.

This clonotype was seen many times. The chain is built from TRBV24-1 and TRBJ2-3; D is uncertain. The CDR3 extends over 12 amino acids. Trimming cost V 5 bases and J 3 bases, with 5 bases left between them. The germline V gene encodes CDR1 KGHDR and CDR2 SFDVKD. The CDR3 DNA is TGTGCCACCAGTGGGGATACAGATACGCAGTATTTT. Translated: CATSGDTDTQYF.

CDR3 in DNA: TGTGCCATCAGTGATGAAACGGCTTCTAACTATGGCTACACCTTC. Protein: CAISDETASNYGYTF. V and J are TRBV10-3 and TRBJ1-2; D ambiguous. The CDR3 length is 15 residues. V was cut by 3 bases and J by 0 bases, with 11 bases left in between. The germline V gene encodes CDR1 ENHRY and CDR2 SYGVKD.

This clonotype was counted a few times. The chain joins TRBV19 to TRBJ1-1, with D possibly TRBD1 on 5 matching bases. The CDR3 sequence is 13 residues long. Germline V CDR1 and CDR2: LNHDA, SQIVND (reference sequence). The V and J ends lost 1 base and 8 bases respectively, with 11 bases between them. CDR3 DNA: TGTGCCAGTAGTATAGTCCGGCAGGGAGAAGCTTTCTTT. It codes for CASSIVRQGEAFF.

V is TRBV12-3 or TRBV12-4 and J is TRBJ1-4, with D tentatively TRBD1 (5 bases). The CDR3 spans 14 residues. V was pared by 5 bases and J by 8 bases, with 15 bases between. The CDR3 loop reads CASSDQGFREKLFF. The CDR3 nucleotides read TGTGCCAGCAGTGATCAGGGATTTCGCGAAAAACTGTTTTTT.

This clonotype showed up many times. V usage is TRBV29-1 and J usage is TRBJ1-2; unclear D gene. Germline-derived CDR1 and CDR2 are SQVTM and ANQGSEA. The germline V and J ends were trimmed by 4 bases and 4 bases, with 16 bases remaining between them. The CDR3 consists of 14 residues. In DNA, the CDR3 is TGCAGCGTTGTGGGGTTATCGTCAGCCTATGGCTACACCTTC. It translates to CSVVGLSSAYGYTF.

This clonotype appeared a single time. This chain connects TRBV10-3 to TRBJ1-1; no clear D. From germline, CDR1 is ENHRY and CDR2 SYGVKD. The V gene lost 2 bases and the J gene lost 11 bases, with 15 bases spanning the gap. The CDR3 has 13 residues. CDR3 region: CAISEANPLGAFF. CDR3 bases: TGTGCCATCAGTGAGGCCAATCCCCTTGGGGCTTTCTTT.

The chain couples TRBV6-5 to TRBJ2-2, with 9 bases lining up with TRBD1. This CDR3 spans 15 amino acids. Germline loops: CDR1 MNHEY, CDR2 SVGAGI. Germline trimming cut 1 base from V and 5 bases from J; bases unmatched to any gene: 2. The CDR3 here is CASSYWDRATGELFF. CDR3 DNA: TGTGCCAGCAGTTACTGGGACAGGGCGACCGGGGAGCTGTTTTTT.

This clonotype has ten or more counts. At one of its ends the junction is not consistent with the germline gene, which may arise from a read error. The V call is TRBV7-7, the J call TRBJ2-5; D is ambiguous. CDR1 is SSHAT and CDR2 is FNYEAQ in the germline V gene (reference sequence). The CDR3 contains 15 residues. CDR3 in amino acids: CASSLSVTGAETQYF. CDR3 DNA: TGTGCTAGCAGCTTATCAGTTACGGGTGCAGAGACCCAGTACTTC.

The sample holds a few counts of this clonotype. The gene calls are TRBV7-2 and TRBJ1-6; possibly TRBD1 for D (6 bases). Looked up from germline, CDR1 is SGHTA and CDR2 is FQGNSA. This CDR3 has 13 residues. With 8 bases removed from V and 6 bases from J, the gap between germline ends came to 11 bases. The CDR3 region is CASHRTVNSPLHF. CDR3 nucleotide sequence: TGTGCCAGCCATCGGACAGTTAATTCACCCCTCCACTTT.

The sample holds one count of this clonotype. The V call is TRBV7-6, the J call TRBJ2-3; perhaps TRBD2 as D (6 bases). Trimming took off 1 base at V and 2 bases at J, with 16 bases between the two ends. CDR1 is SGHVS and CDR2 is FNYEAQ in the germline V gene. CDR3 size: 17 residues. Here the CDR3 DNA reads TGTGCCAGCAGCTTAGTTAATCGGACGGGGGACACAGATACGCAGTATTTT. It yields the protein CASSLVNRTGDTDTQYF.

V and J are TRBV29-1 and TRBJ1-2; D gene unclear. The CDR3 runs 11 residues. Per the germline V gene, CDR1 is SQVTM and CDR2 is ANQGSEA. V was cut by 1 base and J by 7 bases, with 7 bases left in between. Here the CDR3 DNA reads TGCAGCGTTGAAGGGCTGGGTGGCTACACCTTC. Protein: CSVEGLGGYTF.

The rearrangement uses TRBV7-9 and TRBJ1-2, with TRBD1 as a possible D gene (6 bases). V dropped 4 bases and J dropped 8 bases, with 14 bases sitting between them. The CDR3 spans 13 residues. Germline V gives CDR1 SEHNR, CDR2 FQNEAQ (reference sequence). For the CDR3, the DNA is TGTGCCAGCAGCTCGGGGGGCGCGGCGGGCTACACCTTC. Translation gives CASSSGGAAGYTF.

This clonotype was seen a handful of times. The chain combines TRBV20-1 with TRBJ1-3; D is unclear. The CDR3 totals 15 residues. CDR1 DFQATT and CDR2 SNEGSKA come from the germline V gene (reference sequence). V was pared by 2 bases and J by 0 bases, with 11 bases between. In DNA form, the CDR3 reads TGCAGTGCTAGACCCGTAAGGAGCTCTGGAAACACCATATATTTT. This codes for CSARPVRSSGNTIYF.

The gene calls are TRBV4-3 and TRBJ1-4; 9 positions agree with TRBD1. In germline, CDR1 is LGHNA, CDR2 YSLEER. The CDR3 is made up of 15 amino acids. V gave up 1 base and J gave up 7 bases; unmatched junction bases: 4. This CDR3 reads CASSQGQGGGEKLFF. CDR3 nucleotide sequence: TGCGCCAGCAGCCAAGGACAGGGGGGGGGTGAAAAACTGTTTTTT.